This T cell receptor beta chain was identified in a study of cytomegalovirus exposure and HLA in healthy donors. Notes on the study in general: The majority of TCR sequences were rare, yet some public TCRs appeared in many donors.

Germline CDR1 and CDR2: SGHRS and YFSETQ. This CDR3 is 14 amino acids long. V was pared by 0 bases and J by 4 bases, with 2 bases of the junction left unmatched. Assay: immunoSEQ multiplex PCR; the TCRdb copy retains only in-frame clones and omits some. The table records fewer than 200,000 clones, roughly 85% of them present only once. Remarks on this clone: Its specificity is unknown.

Sequencing used PBMCs. This chain links TRBV5-1 with TRBJ2-3; 7 bases line up with TRBD2. The sequence was obtained from a man aged 18 to 35 in good health and CMV-seropositive. The CDR3 reads CASSLGAGSDTQYF. In nucleotides, the CDR3 is TGCGCCAGCAGCTTGGGAGCGGGATCAGATACGCAGTATTTT.